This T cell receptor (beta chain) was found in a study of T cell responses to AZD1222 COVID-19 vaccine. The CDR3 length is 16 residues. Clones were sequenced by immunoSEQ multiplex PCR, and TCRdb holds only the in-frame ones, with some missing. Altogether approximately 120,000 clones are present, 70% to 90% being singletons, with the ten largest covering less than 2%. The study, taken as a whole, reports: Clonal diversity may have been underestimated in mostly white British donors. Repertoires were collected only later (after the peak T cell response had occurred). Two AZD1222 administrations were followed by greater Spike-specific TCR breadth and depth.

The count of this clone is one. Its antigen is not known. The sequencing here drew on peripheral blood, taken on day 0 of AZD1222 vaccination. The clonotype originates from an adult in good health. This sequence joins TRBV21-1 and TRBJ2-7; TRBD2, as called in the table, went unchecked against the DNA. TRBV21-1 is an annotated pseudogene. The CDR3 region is CASSALLADFSYEQYF. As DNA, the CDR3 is TGTGCCAGCAGCGCCCTTCTAGCGGACTTCTCCTACGAGCAGTACTTC.